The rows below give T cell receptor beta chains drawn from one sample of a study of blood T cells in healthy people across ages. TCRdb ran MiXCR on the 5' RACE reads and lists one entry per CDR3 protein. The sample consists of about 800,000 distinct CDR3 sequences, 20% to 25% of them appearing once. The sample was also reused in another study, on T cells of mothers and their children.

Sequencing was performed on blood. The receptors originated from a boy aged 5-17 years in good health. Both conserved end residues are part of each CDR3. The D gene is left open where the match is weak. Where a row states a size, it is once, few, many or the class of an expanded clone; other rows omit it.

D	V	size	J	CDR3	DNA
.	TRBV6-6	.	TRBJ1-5	CASSLLGSLGQPQHF	TGTGCCAGCAGCCTACTCGGGTCCCTCGGGCAGCCCCAGCATTTT
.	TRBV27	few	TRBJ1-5	CASSLSRGNQPQHF	TGTGCCAGCAGTTTGTCCCGCGGGAATCAGCCCCAGCATTTT
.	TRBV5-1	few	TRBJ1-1	CASSFRGAGTEAFF	TGCGCCAGCAGCTTCAGAGGGGCGGGCACTGAAGCTTTCTTT
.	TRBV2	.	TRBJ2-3	CASSDGLPQGHTQYF	TGTGCCAGCAGTGATGGTCTGCCTCAGGGTCATACGCAGTATTTT
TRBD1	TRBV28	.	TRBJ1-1	CASSTDRAGNTEAFF	TGTGCCAGCAGTACCGACAGGGCGGGGAACACTGAAGCTTTCTTT
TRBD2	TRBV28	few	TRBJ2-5	CASSLSPGLAEQETQYF	TGTGCCAGCAGTTTATCTCCGGGACTAGCAGAACAAGAGACCCAGTACTTC
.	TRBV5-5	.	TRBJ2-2	CASSLAGYLPKSNTGELFF	TGTGCCAGCAGCTTGGCGGGTTATCTCCCGAAGTCGAACACCGGGGAGCTGTTTTTT
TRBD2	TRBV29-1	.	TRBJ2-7	CSATAGLAGGLREQYF	TGCAGCGCCACAGCGGGCCTAGCGGGGGGGCTGAGGGAGCAGTACTTC
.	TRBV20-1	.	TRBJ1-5	CSASTGGDQPQHF	TGCAGTGCTAGCACCGGGGGGGATCAGCCCCAGCATTTT
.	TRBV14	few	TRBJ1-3	CASSQGRSSGNTIYF	TGTGCCAGCAGCCAAGGTCGGAGCTCTGGAAACACCATATATTTT
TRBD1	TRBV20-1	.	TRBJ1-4	CSASDRGDEKLFF	TGCAGTGCGTCGGACAGGGGCGATGAAAAACTGTTTTTT
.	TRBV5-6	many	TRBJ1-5	CASSPGSNQPQHF	TGTGCCAGCAGCCCGGGATCAAACCAGCCCCAGCATTTT
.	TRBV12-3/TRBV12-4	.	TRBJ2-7	CASQSPYQAYEQYF	TGTGCCAGCCAATCCCCCTACCAAGCCTACGAGCAGTACTTC
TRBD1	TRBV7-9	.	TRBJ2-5	CASSFGQGPQETQYF	TGTGCCAGCAGCTTCGGACAGGGCCCCCAAGAGACCCAGTACTTC
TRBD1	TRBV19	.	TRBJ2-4	CASSGQGWNIQYF	TGTGCCAGTAGTGGACAGGGATGGAACATTCAGTACTTC
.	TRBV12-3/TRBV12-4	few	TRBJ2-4	CASSSRETGFGNIQYF	TGTGCCAGCAGTTCCAGAGAGACAGGCTTCGGAAACATTCAGTACTTC
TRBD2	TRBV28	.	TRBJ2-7	CASSPRAGTSGRFYEQYF	TGTGCCAGCAGCCCGAGGGCAGGGACTAGCGGGAGATTCTACGAGCAGTACTTC
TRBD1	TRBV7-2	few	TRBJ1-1	CASTRRGSTEAFF	TGTGCCAGCACCCGCAGGGGGTCCACTGAAGCTTTCTTT
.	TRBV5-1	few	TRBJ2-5	CASSLSQGGRETQYF	TGCGCCAGCAGCTTGTCCCAGGGGGGTCGGGAGACCCAGTACTTC
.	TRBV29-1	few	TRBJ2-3	CSVVPWAGHQDTQYF	TGCAGCGTTGTCCCCTGGGCCGGACATCAAGATACGCAGTATTTT
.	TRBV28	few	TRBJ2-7	CASSAQYEQYF	TGTGCCAGCAGTGCACAATACGAGCAGTACTTC
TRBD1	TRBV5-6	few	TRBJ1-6	CASSTGQGLSPLHF	TGTGCCAGCAGCACGGGACAGGGTCTTTCACCCCTCCACTTT
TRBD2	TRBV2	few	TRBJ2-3	CASSVLAGALTDTQYF	TGTGCCAGCAGTGTACTAGCGGGGGCCCTCACAGATACGCAGTATTTT
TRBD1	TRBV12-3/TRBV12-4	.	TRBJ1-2	CASRPGTAYGYTF	TGTGCCAGCAGGCCAGGGACAGCCTATGGCTACACCTTC
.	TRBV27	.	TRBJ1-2	CASSLSSPRAGYTF	TGTGCCAGCAGTTTAAGCTCACCCAGAGCTGGCTACACCTTC
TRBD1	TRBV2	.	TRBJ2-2	CASRNTGTGEAGELFF	TGTGCCAGCAGGAACACCGGGACAGGGGAAGCCGGGGAGCTGTTTTTT
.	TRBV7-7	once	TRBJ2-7	CASSLAEGDYEQYF	TGTGCTAGCAGCTTAGCCGAGGGAGACTACGAGCAGTACTTC
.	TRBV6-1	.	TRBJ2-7	CASSDLAEEQYF	TGTGCCAGCAGTGATCTAGCTGAAGAGCAGTACTTC
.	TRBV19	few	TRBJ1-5	CASSNTYNQPQHF	TGTGCCAGTAGTAACACCTACAATCAGCCCCAGCATTTT
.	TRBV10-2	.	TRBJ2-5	CASSELTSDWETQYF	TGCGCCAGCAGTGAGCTGACTAGTGACTGGGAGACCCAGTACTTC
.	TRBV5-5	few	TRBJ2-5	CASSLSDNQETQYF	TGTGCCAGCAGCTTGTCTGATAACCAAGAGACCCAGTACTTC
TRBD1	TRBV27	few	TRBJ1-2	CASSPGQDQANYGYTF	TGTGCCAGCAGTCCCGGACAGGACCAAGCTAACTATGGCTACACCTTC
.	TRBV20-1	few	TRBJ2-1	CSAPTGWEQFF	TGCAGTGCTCCGACAGGCTGGGAGCAGTTCTTC
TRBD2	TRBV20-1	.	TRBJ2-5	CSASGTSGRETQYF	TGCAGTGCTAGCGGGACTAGCGGGAGAGAGACCCAGTACTTC
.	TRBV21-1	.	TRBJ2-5	CASSKRSLAGGPDLQETQYF	TGTGCCAGCAGCAAAAGGTCCCTAGCGGGGGGGCCTGACCTCCAAGAGACCCAGTACTTC
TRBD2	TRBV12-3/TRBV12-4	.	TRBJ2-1	CASSRLYPPTSGRLNEQFF	TGTGCCAGCAGCCGTTTATATCCCCCCACTAGCGGGAGGCTCAATGAGCAGTTCTTC
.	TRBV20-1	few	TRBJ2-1	CSARGPTGYNEQFF	TGCAGTGCTAGAGGCCCAACGGGATACAATGAGCAGTTCTTC
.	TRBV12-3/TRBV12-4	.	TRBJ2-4	CASSSRSGWAKNIQYF	TGTGCCAGCAGCTCAAGGTCGGGGTGGGCCAAAAACATTCAGTACTTC
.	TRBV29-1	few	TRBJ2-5	CSGATPPAETQYF	TGCAGCGGGGCAACGCCGCCAGCAGAGACCCAGTACTTC
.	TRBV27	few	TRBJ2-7	CASSGRQGTTYEQYF	TGTGCCAGCAGCGGCCGGCAGGGCACTACGTACGAGCAGTACTTC
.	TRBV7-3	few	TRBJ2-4	CASSLTGPKNIQYF	TGTGCCAGCAGCTTAACTGGACCGAAAAACATTCAGTACTTC
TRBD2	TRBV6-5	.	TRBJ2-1	CASSPGLAGENEQFF	TGTGCCAGCAGTCCGGGACTAGCGGGAGAGAATGAGCAGTTCTTC
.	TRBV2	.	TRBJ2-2	CASMGSASNTGELFF	TGTGCCAGCATGGGGAGCGCTTCGAACACCGGGGAGCTGTTTTTT
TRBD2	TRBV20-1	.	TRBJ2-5	CSALGLAGKETQYF	TGCAGTGCTCTGGGACTAGCGGGGAAAGAGACCCAGTACTTC
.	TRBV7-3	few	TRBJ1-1	CASSQSGTLVTEAFF	TGTGCCAGCAGCCAGTCCGGGACATTAGTCACTGAAGCTTTCTTT
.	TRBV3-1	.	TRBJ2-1	CASSQAAIDEQFF	TGTGCCAGCAGCCAAGCTGCAATCGATGAGCAGTTCTTC
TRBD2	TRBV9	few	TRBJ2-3	CASSVRGRGGPDTQYF	TGTGCCAGCAGCGTACGGGGACGGGGGGGCCCAGATACGCAGTATTTT
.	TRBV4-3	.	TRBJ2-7	CASSQDTVFYEQYF	TGCGCCAGCAGCCAAGATACCGTGTTCTACGAGCAGTACTTC
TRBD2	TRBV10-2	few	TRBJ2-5	CASSDPGTSDETQYF	TGCGCCAGCAGTGATCCGGGGACTAGCGATGAGACCCAGTACTTC
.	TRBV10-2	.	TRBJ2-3	CASRGAYSTDTQYF	TGCGCCAGCAGGGGTGCCTATAGCACAGATACGCAGTATTTT
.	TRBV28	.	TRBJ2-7	CASRGPNSYEQYF	TGTGCCAGCAGGGGACCGAACTCCTACGAGCAGTACTTC
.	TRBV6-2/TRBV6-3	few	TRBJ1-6	CASSYSDSESSYNSPLHF	TGTGCCAGCAGTTACTCCGACAGTGAAAGCTCCTATAATTCACCCCTCCACTTT
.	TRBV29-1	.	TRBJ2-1	CSAGGGFVTYNEQFF	TGCAGCGCAGGAGGGGGATTTGTGACCTACAATGAGCAGTTCTTC
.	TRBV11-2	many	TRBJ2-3	CASSSVGDTQYF	TGTGCCAGCAGCTCGGTGGGGGATACGCAGTATTTT
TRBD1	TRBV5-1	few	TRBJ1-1	CASSLGDRKNTEAFF	TGCGCCAGCAGCTTGGGGGACAGGAAGAACACTGAAGCTTTCTTT